Each of the 24 T cell receptor beta chains below was sequenced from the same sample in a study of long-term antiretroviral therapy in people with HIV. Survey-level immunoSEQ v3.0 assays were run. Produced via immunoSEQ multiplex PCR; TCRdb's table is partial and in-frame only. The sample carries some 12,000 clones, roughly 89% recorded once. Sequencing was performed on unsorted PBMCs, taken 0.2 years before starting antiretroviral therapy. The receptors derive from a woman in her thirties or forties with HIV.

The chain combines TRBV10-3 with TRBJ1-5, with TRBD1 as a possible D gene (6 bases). The CDR3 sequence is 14 residues long. CDR1 ENHRY and CDR2 SYGVKD come from the germline V gene. V was trimmed by 10 bases and J by 4 bases, leaving 17 bases between them. CDR3 protein: CATDAGVGNQPQHF. The DNA for the CDR3 is TGTGCCACCGACGCAGGGGTTGGGAATCAGCCCCAGCATTTT.

Note on this clone: Its ends do not fully match the called genes, so a read error is possible. CDR3 residues: CASSLVMAGLLARAKEKLFF. CDR3 in DNA: TGTGCCAGCAGCTTAGTAATGGCAGGCCTACTCGCTAGGGCTAAGGAAAAACTGTTTTTT. V is TRBV7-4 and J is TRBJ1-4; D remains ambiguous. The V gene's germline CDR1 is SGHVT and CDR2 SQSDAQ. This CDR3 spans 20 amino acids.

The chain's CDR3 is CASSFGAGAEQYF. DNA of the CDR3: TGTGCCAGCAGTTTCGGGGCGGGGGCCGAGCAGTACTTC. The gene calls are TRBV27 and TRBJ2-7; perhaps TRBD2 as D (7 bases). V lost 3 bases, J lost 6 bases, and 12 bases lay in between. CDR1 and CDR2 from the germline V gene are MNHEY and SMNVEV (reference sequence). There are 13 residues in the CDR3.

The chain employs TRBV4-2 and TRBJ1-3; D remains ambiguous. Deletions cut 0 bases from V and 0 bases from J, with 6 bases between. The germline V gene has CDR1 LGHNA and CDR2 YNFKEQ. The CDR3 loop spans 15 amino acids. The DNA of the CDR3 is TGTGCCAGCAGCCAAGAGTCCTACTCTGGAAACACCATATATTTT. Translating gives CASSQESYSGNTIYF.

CDR3 protein: CASSAYSGTSSDTQYF. The CDR3 bases are TGTGCCAGCAGCGCTTATTCCGGGACTAGCTCGGATACGCAGTATTTT. The J gene is TRBJ2-3, the V gene TRBV7-8; 9 bases line up with TRBD2. CDR3 length equals 16 residues. V was clipped by 5 bases and J by 6 bases; unmatched bases: 12. In germline, CDR1 is SGHVS, CDR2 FQNEAQ.

The sample holds one count of this clone. CDR3 residues: CASSDPGTGGVGYTQYF. CDR3 bases: TGCGCCAGCAGCGACCCAGGGACAGGGGGCGTCGGGTATACGCAGTATTTT. The rearrangement links TRBV5-1 to TRBJ2-3; 12 bases match TRBD1. Germline CDR1 is SGHRS and CDR2 is YFSETQ. The CDR3 extends over 17 amino acids. V shed 4 bases and J 7 bases; nucleotides not matched to a gene: 13.

This clone was picked up one time. This chain connects TRBV10-3 to TRBJ1-5, with D perhaps matching TRBD1 (6 bases). Deletions cut 0 bases from V and 4 bases from J, with 10 bases between. Germline CDR1 is ENHRY and CDR2 is SYGVKD. The CDR3 consists of 15 residues. In DNA form, the CDR3 reads TGTGCCATCAGTGAGTCGGGGGCCGGGAATCAGCCCCAGCATTTT. This sequence encodes CAISESGAGNQPQHF.

The gene calls are TRBV6-5 and TRBJ2-7, with 8 bases lining up with TRBD2. The germline V gene encodes CDR1 MNHEY and CDR2 SVGAGI. This CDR3 contains 15 residues. Unmatched junction bases numbered 8, after V lost 6 bases and J lost 1 base. The CDR3 is CASRGSGERSYEQYF. The CDR3 region has the DNA TGTGCCAGCAGGGGTAGCGGGGAGCGATCCTACGAGCAGTACTTC.

The count of this clone is one. This sequence joins TRBV7-9 and TRBJ1-1, with TRBD1 identical over 7 bases. J was trimmed by 1 base and V by 8 bases; bases with no gene match: 7. This CDR3 is 14 amino acids long. In germline, CDR1 is SEHNR, CDR2 FQNEAQ (reference sequence). The CDR3 coding sequence is TGTGCCAGCTTAGGGGGCAGCGGGAACACTGAAGCTTTCTTT. This gives the protein CASLGGSGNTEAFF.

The V gene is TRBV13, the J gene TRBJ1-6; D not certain. The V and J ends lost 1 base and 8 bases respectively, with 6 bases between them. Germline V gene lookup returns CDR1 PRHDT and CDR2 FYEKMQ (reference sequence). This CDR3 is 13 amino acids long. CDR3 sequence reads: CASSLDAHSPLHF. The DNA of the CDR3 is TGTGCCAGCAGCTTAGACGCCCATTCACCCCTCCACTTT.

About this clone: A read error may account for a junction end that differs from germline. The chain uses TRBV10-3 and TRBJ1-1; D remains unclear. Germline lookup yields CDR1 ENHRY and CDR2 SYGVKD. This CDR3 comprises 14 residues. CDR3 nucleotides: TGTGCCAGCAGTTATATGGATATGAACACTGAAGCTTTCTTT. Amino acid sequence: CASSYMDMNTEAFF.

The gene calls are TRBV16 and TRBJ1-4; 9 nucleotides agree with TRBD1. The length of the CDR3 is 17 residues. Looked up from germline, CDR1 is KGHSY and CDR2 is FQNENV. With V trimmed by 4 bases and J by 0 bases, 6 bases remained unmatched. CDR3 residues: CASSPRTGAATNEKLFF. For the CDR3, the DNA is TGTGCCAGCAGCCCGCGGACAGGGGCGGCAACTAATGAAAAACTGTTTTTT. Based on the CDR3 plus reference TRBV16 and TRBJ1-4, the full variable domain is GEEVAQTPKHLVRGEGQKAKLYCAPIKGHSYVFWYQQVLKNEFKFLISFQNENVFDETGMPKERFSAKCLPNSPCSLEIQATKLEDSAVYFCASSPRTGAATNEKLFFGSGTQLSVL.

The V and J genes are TRBV7-2 and TRBJ1-3; the match to TRBD1 covers 9 bases. Unmatched junction bases numbered 6, after V lost 5 bases and J lost 4 bases. CDR3 length equals 15 residues. Germline assignment: CDR1 SGHTA and CDR2 FQGNSA. CDR3 protein: CASSQGQGTGNTIYF. The DNA of the CDR3 is TGTGCCAGCAGCCAGGGACAGGGAACCGGAAACACCATATATTTT.

This clone was detected only once. The chain has TRBV4-3 and TRBJ2-7; 12 positions agree with TRBD1. Germline CDR1 LGHNA, CDR2 YSLEER. V lost 3 bases to trimming and J lost 7 bases; unmatched junction nucleotides: 10. The CDR3 loop spans 16 amino acids. CDR3 sequence (DNA): TGCGCCAGCAGCCAGAGGGGACAGGGGGCCCGGAGTGAGCAGTACTTC. Amino acids: CASSQRGQGARSEQYF.

The V gene is TRBV9, the J gene TRBJ2-5; possibly TRBD1 for D (6 bases). Germline V lookup: CDR1 SGDLS, CDR2 YYNGEE. The CDR3 extends over 15 amino acids. Trimming shortened V by 0 bases and J by 4 bases, and 13 bases separated the two germline ends. Here the CDR3 DNA reads TGTGCCAGCAGCGTAGCTCCGATCAGGGGAGAGACCCAGTACTTC. Amino acids: CASSVAPIRGETQYF.

This chain links TRBV13 with TRBJ2-1, with a tentative D call TRBD1 (6 bases). The CDR3 runs 15 residues. V lost 5 bases to trimming and J lost 3 bases, with 14 bases between them. Germline CDR1 and CDR2: PRHDT and FYEKMQ (reference sequence). The CDR3 DNA sequence: TGTGCCAGCAGCCTCTACAGGGATTTCTACAATGAGCAGTTCTTC. Protein sequence: CASSLYRDFYNEQFF.

This chain uses TRBV6-5 with TRBJ1-6; D gene ambiguous. This CDR3 is 16 amino acids long. Trimming cost V 0 bases and J 6 bases, with 12 bases left between them. In germline, CDR1 is MNHEY, CDR2 SVGAGI. CDR3 sequence (DNA): TGTGCCAGCAGTTACTCGGGCGGGCCTATTAATTCACCCCTCCACTTT. Translated: CASSYSGGPINSPLHF.

This clone has just one count. The J gene is TRBJ2-7, the V gene TRBV21-1; TRBD2, as called in the table, went unchecked against the DNA. TRBV21-1 has pseudogene status. This CDR3 contains 16 residues. The CDR3 region is CASSKRASGGSYEQYF. CDR3 DNA: TGTGCCAGCAGCAAAAGGGCTAGCGGGGGATCTTACGAGCAGTACTTC.

The genes are TRBV7-2 and TRBJ2-1; D call uncertain. The V end was cut by 6 bases, the J end by 7 bases, with 16 bases between. Germline CDR1 and CDR2: SGHTA and FQGNSA. The CDR3 runs to 14 residues. As DNA, the CDR3 is TGTGCCAGCAGACGGCCCACCGCCGAGAATGAGCAGTTCTTC. Translating it yields CASRRPTAENEQFF.

V gene TRBV11-3 combines with J gene TRBJ2-7; D may be TRBD2 (5 bases). Trimming took 5 bases from V and 5 from J, leaving 13 bases between them. This CDR3 region has 13 residues. The germline V gene encodes CDR1 SGHNT and CDR2 YENEEA. The CDR3 DNA reads TGTGCCAGCAGCCCTGGAGGTAGCAACGAGCAGTACTTC. Translated, it gives CASSPGGSNEQYF.

The chain links TRBV6-6 to TRBJ2-7, with 7 bases identical to TRBD1. The germline V gene has CDR1 MNHNY and CDR2 SVGAGI (reference sequence). Trimming at V came to 6 bases and at J to 3 bases, leaving 8 bases not matched to a gene. This CDR3 contains 14 residues. In DNA, the CDR3 is TGTGCCAGCAGGCCAGGGGGTAGGGTCTACGAGCAGTACTTC. Encoded protein: CASRPGGRVYEQYF.

This clone showed up just once. CDR3 sequence reads: CASSENGGSPLHF. CDR3 bases: TGTGCCAGTAGCGAAAACGGAGGTTCACCCCTCCACTTT. This chain links TRBV19 with TRBJ1-6; unclear D gene. From germline, CDR1 is LNHDA and CDR2 SQIVND (reference sequence). The ends were cut back, 6 bases at V and 9 bases at J, with 12 bases in the middle. This CDR3 is built from 13 residues.

This sequence joins TRBV10-3 and TRBJ2-7; 8 bases map to TRBD1. Germline V gives CDR1 ENHRY, CDR2 SYGVKD. Trimming cost V 7 bases and J 6 bases; bases outside gene matches: 11. The CDR3 totals 14 residues. The CDR3 reads CAITPGTGLFEQYF. CDR3 in DNA: TGTGCCATCACCCCCGGGACAGGTCTCTTCGAGCAGTACTTC.

This chain links TRBV4-1 with TRBJ1-6; D unresolved. There are 19 residues in the CDR3. CDR1 and CDR2 (germline): MGHRA, YSYEKL. V shed 0 bases and J shed 0 bases, with 15 bases lying between them. DNA for the CDR3: TGCGCCAGCAGCCAAGATAAAGAGCGTTGGAGCTCCTATAATTCACCCCTCCACTTT. Translation gives CASSQDKERWSSYNSPLHF.